The sequence of this T cell receptor (beta chain) was determined in a study of molecular identifiers for immune sequencing clone quantification. Note on this clonotype: The antigen remains undetermined.

Listed TCR primers, together with previously described methods, were used for the bulk TCR libraries. Each CDR3 protein is one row after TCRdb ran MiXCR on the PCR reads. This table holds roughly 93,000 distinct CDR3 sequences, around 19% found once. Germline CDR1 is SGHVS and CDR2 is FQNEAQ. V gave up 1 base and J gave up 5 bases; unmatched junction bases: 9. The CDR3 sequence is 17 residues long. Study results and caveats: Shared barcodes on identical TCR molecules could underestimate the sizes of highly expanded clones. Clones with over 20 RNA copies captured over 98% of effector molecules but under 1% of naive ones.

The sequenced sample consisted of naive CD8+ T cells from blood, with Jurkat cell RNA spiked in. As for subset: FACS-sorted CD8+CD4-CCR7+CD45RA+ naive T cells. The gene calls are TRBV7-8 and TRBJ2-2, with 8 positions matching TRBD2. This sequence was found in a human donor in good health. Some libraries in this study had Jurkat cell RNA spiked in. For the CDR3, the DNA is TGTGCCAGCAGCTTAGACGGGGGGGCCACGGTTACCGGGGAGCTGTTTTTT. Translation gives CASSLDGGATVTGELFF. Variable domain in full (rest from reference TRBV7-8 and TRBJ2-2): GAGVSQSPRYKVAKRGQDVALRCDPISGHVSLFWYQQALGQGPEFLTYFQNEAQLDKSGLPSDRFFAERPEGSVSTLKIQRTQQEDSAVYLCASSLDGGATVTGELFFGEGSRLTVL.